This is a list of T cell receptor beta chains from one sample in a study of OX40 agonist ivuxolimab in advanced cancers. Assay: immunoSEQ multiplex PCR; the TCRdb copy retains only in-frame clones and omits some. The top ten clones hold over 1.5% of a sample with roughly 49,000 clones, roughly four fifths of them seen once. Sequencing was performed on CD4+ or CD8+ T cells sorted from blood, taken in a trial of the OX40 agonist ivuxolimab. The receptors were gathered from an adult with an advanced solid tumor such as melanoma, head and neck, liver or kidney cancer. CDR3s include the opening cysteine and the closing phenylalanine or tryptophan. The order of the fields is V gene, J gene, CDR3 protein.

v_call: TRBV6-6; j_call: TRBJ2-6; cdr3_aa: CASSSGTSVGANVLTF
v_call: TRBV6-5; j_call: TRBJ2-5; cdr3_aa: CASSSPGGETQYF
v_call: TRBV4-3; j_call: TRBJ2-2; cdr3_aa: CASSPQPPAGTLGGELFF
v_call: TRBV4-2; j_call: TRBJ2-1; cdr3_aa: CASSTGSRRQFF
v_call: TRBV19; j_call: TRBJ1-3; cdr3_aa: CASSRTGGFGNTIYF
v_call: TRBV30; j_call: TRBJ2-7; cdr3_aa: CAWGSQSLRSPYEQYF
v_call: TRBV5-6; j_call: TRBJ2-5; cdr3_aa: CASSLDRRSETQYF
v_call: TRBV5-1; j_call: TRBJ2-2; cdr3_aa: CASSLPGSLPGSGELFF
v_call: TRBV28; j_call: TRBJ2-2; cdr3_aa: CASKLGSGTRELFF
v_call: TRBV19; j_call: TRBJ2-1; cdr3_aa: CASSIAGLTGEQFF
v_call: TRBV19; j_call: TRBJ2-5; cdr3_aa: CASSTGRTETQYF
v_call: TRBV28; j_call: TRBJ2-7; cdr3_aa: CASSSGERDPSEQYF
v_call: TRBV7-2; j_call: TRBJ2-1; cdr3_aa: CAGGGLANEQFF
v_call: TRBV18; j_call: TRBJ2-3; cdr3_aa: CASSPVEDTQYF
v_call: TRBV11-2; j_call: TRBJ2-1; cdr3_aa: CASSRQGNEQFF
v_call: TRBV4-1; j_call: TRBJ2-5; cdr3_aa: CASSQGGRRTRPGNF
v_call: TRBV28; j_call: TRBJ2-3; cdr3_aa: CASSSPATSGSTDTQYF
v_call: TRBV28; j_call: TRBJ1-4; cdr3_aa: CASSRQGREKLFF
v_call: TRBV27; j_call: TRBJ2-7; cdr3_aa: CASSRGPGQGTVQAYEQYF
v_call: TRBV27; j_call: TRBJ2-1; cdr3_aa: CASSLARLQGSREQFF
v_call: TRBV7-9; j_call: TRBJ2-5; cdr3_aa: CASSPGGTSGPEETQYF
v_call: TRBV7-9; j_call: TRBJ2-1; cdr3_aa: CASSWALDKRSYNEQFF
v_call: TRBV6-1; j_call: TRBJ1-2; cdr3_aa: CASSEAMGTVPYGYTF
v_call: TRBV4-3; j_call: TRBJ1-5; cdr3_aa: CASSPDSNSNQPQHF
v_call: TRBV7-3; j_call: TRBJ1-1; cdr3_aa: CASSWNGWGEAFF
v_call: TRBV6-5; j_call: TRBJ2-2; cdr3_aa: CASRLNRATGELFF
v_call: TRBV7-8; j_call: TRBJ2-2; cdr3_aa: CASSLVLAGGPANTGELFF
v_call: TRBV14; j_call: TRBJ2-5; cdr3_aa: CASPGRGTQYF
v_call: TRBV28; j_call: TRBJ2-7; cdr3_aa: CASSGGTGHYEQYF
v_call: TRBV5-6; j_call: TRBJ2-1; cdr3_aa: CASSQRGIHEQFF
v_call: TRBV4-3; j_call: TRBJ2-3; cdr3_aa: CASSVDSSGGTDTQYF
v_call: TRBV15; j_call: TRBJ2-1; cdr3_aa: CATSRGRGRGHNEQFF
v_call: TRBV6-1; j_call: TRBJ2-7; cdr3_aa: CASSVGGLSYEQYF